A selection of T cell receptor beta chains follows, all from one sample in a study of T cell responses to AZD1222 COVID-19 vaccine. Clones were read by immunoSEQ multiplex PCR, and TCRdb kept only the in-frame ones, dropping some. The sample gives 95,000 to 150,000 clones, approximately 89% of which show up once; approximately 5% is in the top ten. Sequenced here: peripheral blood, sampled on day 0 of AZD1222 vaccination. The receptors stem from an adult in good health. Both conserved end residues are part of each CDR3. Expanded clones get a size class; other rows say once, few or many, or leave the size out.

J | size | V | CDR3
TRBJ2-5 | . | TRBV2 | CASRPSGGQQETQYF
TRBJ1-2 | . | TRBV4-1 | CASSQDQGAQKLGYGYTF
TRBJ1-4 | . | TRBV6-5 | CASSSGQGGEKLFF
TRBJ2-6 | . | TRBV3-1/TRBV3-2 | CASSPQFSGANVLTF
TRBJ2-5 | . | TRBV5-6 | CASSLVASGGGETQYF
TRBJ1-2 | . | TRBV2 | CASNNPGQGDGYTF
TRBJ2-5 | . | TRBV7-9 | CASSLERGSGGTTQYF
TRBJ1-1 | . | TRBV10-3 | CAISEYRGTEAFF
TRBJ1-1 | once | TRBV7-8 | CASRIRTNTEAFF
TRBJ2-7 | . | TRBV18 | CASSPTRDYYEQYF
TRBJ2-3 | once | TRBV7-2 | CASSLKAGSTDTQYF
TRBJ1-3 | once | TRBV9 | CASSPPGNTIYF
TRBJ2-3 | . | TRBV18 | CASSPGTPSTDTQYF
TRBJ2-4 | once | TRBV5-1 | CASSLEGGRNIQYF
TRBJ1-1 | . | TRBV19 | CASSIGKGANTEAFF
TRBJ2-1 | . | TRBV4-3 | CASSQDFASSYNEQFF
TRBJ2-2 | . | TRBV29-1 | CSVSRGPNTGELFF
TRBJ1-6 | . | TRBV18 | CASSPNRPGNSPLHF
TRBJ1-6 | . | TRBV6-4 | CASSDQTGDNSPLHF
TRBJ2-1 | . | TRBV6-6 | CASSPSGQGSYNEQFF
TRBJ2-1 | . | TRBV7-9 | CASSQVLGFSEQFF
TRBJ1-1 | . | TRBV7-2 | CASSLGPLGEAFF
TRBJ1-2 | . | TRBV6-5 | CASNINYGYTF
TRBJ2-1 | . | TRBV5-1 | CASSLAGGEAYNEQFF
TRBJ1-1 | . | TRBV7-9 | CASSAVGMYTEAFF
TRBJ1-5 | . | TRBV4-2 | CASSQDRGNNQPQHF
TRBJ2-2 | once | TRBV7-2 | CASSSGAGNTGELFF
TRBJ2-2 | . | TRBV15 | CATSRDRPSRWDTGELFF
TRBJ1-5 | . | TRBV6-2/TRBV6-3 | CASSFSPGRNSNQPQHF
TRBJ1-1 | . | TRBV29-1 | CSVAGTENTEAFF
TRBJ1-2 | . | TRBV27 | CASSPAWGRKMNYGYTF
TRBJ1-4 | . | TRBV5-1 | CASGQGLGTNEKLFF
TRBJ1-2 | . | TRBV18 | CASSPQRQTSLQYNYGYTF
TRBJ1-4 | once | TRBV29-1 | CSATAGYREKLFF
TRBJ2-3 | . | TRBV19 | CASSNGTLRCTDTQYF
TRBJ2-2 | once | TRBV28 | CASKPGTGAGELFF
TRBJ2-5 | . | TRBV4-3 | CASSQGAVGTQYF
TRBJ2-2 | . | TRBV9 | CASSVGTTGELFF
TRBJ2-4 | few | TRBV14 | CASSQGTLNIQYF
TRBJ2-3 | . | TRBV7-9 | CASSSLRDTQYF
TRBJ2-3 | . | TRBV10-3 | CAISEVGAGMLDTQYF
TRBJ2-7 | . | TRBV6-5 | CASSYSTGGEQYF
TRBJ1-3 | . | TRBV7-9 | CAGSLDVGNTIYF
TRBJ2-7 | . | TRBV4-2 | CASSQEQGSEQYF
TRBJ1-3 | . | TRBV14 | CASSQAPFDLGNTIYF
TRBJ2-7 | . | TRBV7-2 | CASSLSQTGGGYEQYF